A selection of T cell receptor beta chains follows, all from one sample in a study of technical replicates of blood from several donors. Generated by immunoSEQ multiplex PCR, the TCRdb table keeps only in-frame clones and is missing some. Among under 85,000 clones listed, roughly 86% were seen once. Specimen: PBMCs. These receptors originate from a human donor in good health. Some clones in this sample may be carry-over from other donors' samples. CDR3s include the opening cysteine and the closing phenylalanine or tryptophan. D genes are given only for firm matches. Rows give clone size only sometimes, using once, few, many, or a class for an expanded clone.

d_call: TRBD2; j_call: TRBJ2-1; clone_size: -; v_call: TRBV7-3; cdr3_aa: CASSLGDYSEQFF; cdr3_nt: TGTGCCAGCAGCTTAGGGGACTACAGTGAGCAGTTCTTC
d_call: TRBD1; j_call: TRBJ2-7; clone_size: -; v_call: TRBV7-2; cdr3_aa: CASSFAGTGGFYEQYF; cdr3_nt: TGTGCCAGCAGCTTTGCCGGGACAGGGGGTTTCTACGAGCAGTACTTC
d_call: -; j_call: TRBJ2-6; clone_size: -; v_call: TRBV7-3; cdr3_aa: CASSPGGPGANVLTF; cdr3_nt: TGTGCCAGCAGCCCCGGCGGCCCTGGGGCCAACGTCCTGACTTTC
d_call: TRBD2; j_call: TRBJ2-3; clone_size: -; v_call: TRBV7-2; cdr3_aa: CASSLGAGLAGGTDTQYF; cdr3_nt: TGTGCCAGCAGCTTAGGAGCCGGACTAGCGGGGGGCACAGATACGCAGTATTTT
d_call: -; j_call: TRBJ1-5; clone_size: -; v_call: TRBV28; cdr3_aa: CASSLTGRNQPQHF; cdr3_nt: TGTGCCAGCAGTTTAACAGGTCGAAATCAGCCCCAGCATTTT
d_call: -; j_call: TRBJ1-1; clone_size: -; v_call: TRBV9; cdr3_aa: CASSVVVDLNTEAFF; cdr3_nt: TGTGCCAGCAGCGTAGTTGTAGACTTGAACACTGAAGCTTTCTTT
d_call: TRBD2; j_call: TRBJ2-7; clone_size: -; v_call: TRBV6-5; cdr3_aa: CASSLRGLAGDEQYF; cdr3_nt: TGTGCCAGCAGCCTACGGGGACTAGCGGGAGACGAGCAGTACTTC
d_call: TRBD1; j_call: TRBJ1-4; clone_size: -; v_call: TRBV10-3; cdr3_aa: CAIREGQGKKLFF; cdr3_nt: TGTGCCATCAGGGAAGGACAGGGGAAAAAACTGTTTTTT
d_call: TRBD2; j_call: TRBJ2-1; clone_size: -; v_call: TRBV27; cdr3_aa: CASTPPGPLGGNEQFF; cdr3_nt: TGTGCCAGCACCCCGCCAGGACCCCTCGGGGGGAATGAGCAGTTCTTC
d_call: -; j_call: TRBJ2-3; clone_size: -; v_call: TRBV5-1; cdr3_aa: CASSLGGVTDTQYF; cdr3_nt: TGCGCCAGCAGCTTAGGGGGGGTGACAGATACGCAGTATTTT
d_call: TRBD2; j_call: TRBJ2-2; clone_size: -; v_call: TRBV19; cdr3_aa: CASRLAAITGELFF; cdr3_nt: TGTGCCAGTAGGCTAGCGGCGATCACCGGGGAGCTGTTTTTT
d_call: TRBD1; j_call: TRBJ1-6; clone_size: -; v_call: TRBV4-2; cdr3_aa: CASSQGSGQGASSYNSPLHF; cdr3_nt: TGTGCCAGCAGCCAAGGGTCGGGACAGGGGGCCAGCTCCTATAATTCACCCCTCCACTTT
d_call: -; j_call: TRBJ1-1; clone_size: -; v_call: TRBV18; cdr3_aa: CASSILEVWTEAFF; cdr3_nt: TGTGCCAGCTCAATACTAGAGGTTTGGACTGAAGCTTTCTTT
d_call: -; j_call: TRBJ1-5; clone_size: few; v_call: TRBV7-8; cdr3_aa: CASSLGRQEYNQPQHF; cdr3_nt: TGTGCCAGCAGCTTAGGGAGACAGGAGTACAATCAGCCCCAGCATTTT
d_call: -; j_call: TRBJ1-1; clone_size: -; v_call: TRBV2; cdr3_aa: CASRGHRTEAFF; cdr3_nt: TGTGCCAGCAGGGGCCACCGGACTGAAGCTTTCTTT
d_call: -; j_call: TRBJ1-6; clone_size: -; v_call: TRBV18; cdr3_aa: CASSPPAGSPLHF; cdr3_nt: TGTGCCAGCTCACCACCTGCAGGCTCACCCCTCCACTTT
d_call: TRBD2; j_call: TRBJ2-1; clone_size: -; v_call: TRBV5-8; cdr3_aa: CASSHLAGGPYNEQFF; cdr3_nt: TGTGCCAGCAGCCATCTAGCGGGAGGGCCGTACAATGAGCAGTTCTTC
d_call: TRBD2; j_call: TRBJ2-2; clone_size: -; v_call: TRBV7-3; cdr3_aa: CASSLIGGAIKLFF; cdr3_nt: TGTGCCAGCAGCTTAATCGGGGGGGCCATTAAGCTGTTTTTT
d_call: TRBD1; j_call: TRBJ2-3; clone_size: -; v_call: TRBV5-6; cdr3_aa: CASSPDRALGDTQYF; cdr3_nt: TGTGCCAGCAGCCCGGACAGGGCCCTTGGGGATACGCAGTATTTT
d_call: -; j_call: TRBJ1-1; clone_size: -; v_call: TRBV28; cdr3_aa: CASNLLSGGKTFF; cdr3_nt: TGTGCCAGCAACCTATTATCTGGAGGGAAGACTTTCTTT
d_call: TRBD1; j_call: TRBJ2-7; clone_size: -; v_call: TRBV7-9; cdr3_aa: CASSLTTGQGANEQYF; cdr3_nt: TGTGCCAGCAGCTTAACTACGGGACAGGGGGCGAACGAGCAGTACTTC
d_call: TRBD1; j_call: TRBJ1-5; clone_size: -; v_call: TRBV2; cdr3_aa: CASSSGGAAQPQHF; cdr3_nt: TGTGCCAGCAGTTCAGGGGGCGCAGCTCAGCCCCAGCATTTT
d_call: -; j_call: TRBJ2-7; clone_size: -; v_call: TRBV2; cdr3_aa: CASLILPGAVYEQYF; cdr3_nt: TGTGCCAGCTTAATTCTCCCAGGGGCAGTTTACGAGCAGTACTTC
d_call: -; j_call: TRBJ2-3; clone_size: -; v_call: TRBV4-3; cdr3_aa: CASSQGGGVDTQYF; cdr3_nt: TGCGCCAGCAGCCAAGGAGGAGGGGTAGATACGCAGTATTTT
d_call: TRBD2; j_call: TRBJ2-7; clone_size: -; v_call: TRBV5-1; cdr3_aa: CASSFEGLAGVYEQYF; cdr3_nt: TGCGCCAGCAGCTTCGAAGGACTAGCGGGGGTCTACGAGCAGTACTTC
d_call: TRBD2; j_call: TRBJ2-7; clone_size: -; v_call: TRBV11-1; cdr3_aa: CASSLRTSGYNEQYF; cdr3_nt: TGTGCCAGCAGCCTGCGGACTAGCGGATACAACGAGCAGTACTTC
d_call: TRBD2; j_call: TRBJ2-2; clone_size: few; v_call: TRBV12-5; cdr3_aa: CASGSGLAATGELFF; cdr3_nt: TGTGCTAGTGGTTCCGGACTAGCGGCCACCGGGGAGCTGTTTTTT
d_call: TRBD2; j_call: TRBJ2-7; clone_size: once; v_call: TRBV7-9; cdr3_aa: CASSQGLAGEQYF; cdr3_nt: TGTGCCAGCAGCCAAGGACTAGCGGGTGAGCAGTACTTC
d_call: TRBD1; j_call: TRBJ2-7; clone_size: -; v_call: TRBV7-6; cdr3_aa: CASSSQPTGAMSYEQYF; cdr3_nt: TGTGCCAGCAGCTCCCAACCGACAGGGGCGATGTCCTACGAGCAGTACTTC
d_call: TRBD1; j_call: TRBJ1-4; clone_size: -; v_call: TRBV5-5; cdr3_aa: CASSLGPGQGKGNEKLFF; cdr3_nt: TGTGCCAGCAGCCTGGGGCCGGGACAGGGGAAAGGTAATGAAAAACTGTTTTTT
d_call: -; j_call: TRBJ1-1; clone_size: -; v_call: TRBV5-6; cdr3_aa: CASRRGSTNTEAFF; cdr3_nt: TGTGCCAGCAGGAGGGGGTCCACCAACACTGAAGCTTTCTTT
d_call: TRBD1; j_call: TRBJ1-3; clone_size: -; v_call: TRBV4-1; cdr3_aa: CASSQGPFGGQGDGNTIYF; cdr3_nt: TGCGCCAGCAGCCAAGGGCCTTTTGGAGGACAGGGGGATGGAAACACCATATATTTT
d_call: -; j_call: TRBJ2-1; clone_size: -; v_call: TRBV11-3; cdr3_aa: CASSLDLNEQFF; cdr3_nt: TGTGCCAGCAGCTTAGATCTGAATGAGCAGTTCTTC
d_call: -; j_call: TRBJ1-1; clone_size: -; v_call: TRBV27; cdr3_aa: CASSLANRVIAFF; cdr3_nt: TGTGCCAGCAGTTTAGCTAACAGGGTTATTGCTTTCTTT
d_call: -; j_call: TRBJ1-2; clone_size: -; v_call: TRBV4-1; cdr3_aa: CASRPPGNYGYTF; cdr3_nt: TGCGCCAGCAGGCCCCCGGGTAACTATGGCTACACCTTC
d_call: -; j_call: TRBJ1-2; clone_size: -; v_call: TRBV10-3; cdr3_aa: CAISESRGYGYTF; cdr3_nt: TGTGCCATCAGTGAGTCACGGGGCTATGGCTACACCTTC
d_call: -; j_call: TRBJ2-1; clone_size: once; v_call: TRBV29-1; cdr3_aa: CSYPGRASYNEQFF; cdr3_nt: TGCAGCTACCCGGGAAGGGCCTCCTACAATGAGCAGTTCTTC
d_call: -; j_call: TRBJ2-3; clone_size: -; v_call: TRBV2; cdr3_aa: CASRRSEATQYF; cdr3_nt: TGTGCCAGCAGGAGGTCTGAGGCGACGCAGTATTTT
d_call: TRBD2; j_call: TRBJ2-5; clone_size: -; v_call: TRBV5-4; cdr3_aa: CASRLLGGKVETQYF; cdr3_nt: TGTGCCAGCAGACTCCTGGGAGGGAAGGTGGAGACCCAGTACTTC
d_call: -; j_call: TRBJ2-5; clone_size: -; v_call: TRBV7-9; cdr3_aa: CASSLGVPGETQYF; cdr3_nt: TGTGCCAGCAGCTTAGGGGTCCCGGGGGAGACCCAGTACTTC
d_call: -; j_call: TRBJ1-4; clone_size: -; v_call: TRBV7-8; cdr3_aa: CASSAWTAATNEKLFF; cdr3_nt: TGTGCCAGCAGCGCCTGGACAGCCGCAACTAATGAAAAACTGTTTTTT
d_call: TRBD2; j_call: TRBJ2-1; clone_size: -; v_call: TRBV15; cdr3_aa: CATSIYSGGLYNEQFF; cdr3_nt: TGTGCCACCAGCATATACAGCGGGGGCCTCTACAATGAGCAGTTCTTC